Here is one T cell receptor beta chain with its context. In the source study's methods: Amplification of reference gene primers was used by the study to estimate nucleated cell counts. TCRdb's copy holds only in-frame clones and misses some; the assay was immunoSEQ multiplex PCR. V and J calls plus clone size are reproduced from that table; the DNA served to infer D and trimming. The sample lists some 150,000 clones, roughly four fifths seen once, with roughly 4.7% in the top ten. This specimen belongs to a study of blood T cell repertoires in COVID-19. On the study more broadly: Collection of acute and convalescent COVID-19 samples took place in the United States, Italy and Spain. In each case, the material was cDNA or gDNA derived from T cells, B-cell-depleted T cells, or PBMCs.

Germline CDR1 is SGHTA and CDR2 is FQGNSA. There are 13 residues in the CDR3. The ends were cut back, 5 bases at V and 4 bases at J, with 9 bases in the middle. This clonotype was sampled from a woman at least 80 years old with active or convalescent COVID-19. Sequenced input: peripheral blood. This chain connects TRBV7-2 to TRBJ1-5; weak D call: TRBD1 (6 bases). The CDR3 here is CASSIDRNQPQHF. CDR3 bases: TGTGCCAGCAGCATCGACAGGAATCAGCCCCAGCATTTT.